A single sample gave rise to the 17 T cell receptor beta chains below, sequenced in a study of identical twins. TCRdb recomputed calls from the 5' RACE reads with MiXCR, one row per CDR3 protein. The sample includes 200,000 to 300,000 distinct CDR3 sequences, 7% to 8.5% of them seen just once. These data are also associated with another study on yellow fever vaccine responses in identical twins.

The material sequenced was CD8+ T cells sorted from blood. These receptors were taken from a woman younger than 30 in good health.

This clonotype was recorded many times. V usage is TRBV29-1 and J usage is TRBJ2-7; 9 positions agree with TRBD1. The CDR3 contains 14 residues. The trim removed 4 bases at V and 5 bases at J, leaving 9 bases unmatched. The V gene's germline CDR1 is SQVTM and CDR2 ANQGSEA. The CDR3 DNA sequence: TGCAGCGTTGTAGGGCTGGGACAGGGTAACGAGCAGTACTTC. This translates into CSVVGLGQGNEQYF.

This sequence joins TRBV7-9 and TRBJ2-5; D remains unclear. Germline assignment: CDR1 SEHNR and CDR2 FQNEAQ (reference sequence). Between the trimmed V and J ends, which lost 11 bases and 7 bases, there was a span of 8 bases. The CDR3 has 9 residues. The CDR3 is CASGSTQYF. For the CDR3, the DNA is TGTGCCTCCGGGTCGACCCAGTACTTC.

This clonotype appeared many times. This chain links TRBV3-1 with TRBJ1-1; D remains unclear. CDR1 is LGHDT, CDR2 YNNKEL, per germline (reference sequence). With 3 bases removed from V and 5 bases from J, the gap between germline ends came to 10 bases. The CDR3 spans 13 residues. The CDR3 region has the DNA TGTGCCAGCAGCCACGACCTGGGAACTGAAGCTTTCTTT. Protein: CASSHDLGTEAFF.

This clonotype has ten or more counts. V usage is TRBV7-6 and J usage is TRBJ2-1; weak D call: TRBD2 (6 bases). The CDR3 consists of 15 residues. V lost 2 bases, J lost 10 bases, and 18 bases lay in between. Looked up from germline, CDR1 is SGHVS and CDR2 is FNYEAQ. CDR3 residues: CASSLPPEGFVEQFF. CDR3 nucleotides: TGTGCCAGCAGCTTACCGCCGGAGGGGTTTGTGGAGCAGTTCTTC.

This clonotype was observed at least ten times. This rearrangement joins TRBV6-5 to TRBJ1-1, with unresolved D. The V and J ends lost 0 bases and 7 bases respectively, with 9 bases between them. Per the germline V gene, CDR1 is MNHEY and CDR2 is SVGAGI. The CDR3 loop spans 13 amino acids. The CDR3: CASSYSVLGEAFF. CDR3 bases: TGTGCCAGCAGTTACTCTGTGTTGGGTGAAGCTTTCTTT.

V is TRBV27 and J is TRBJ1-2, with 7 bases aligning to TRBD1. The germline V gene encodes CDR1 MNHEY and CDR2 SMNVEV (reference sequence). Trimming took 2 bases from V and 3 from J; bases not matched to a gene: 3. This CDR3 has 14 residues. The CDR3 DNA follows: TGTGCCAGCAGTTTAACAGGGGACGACTATGGCTACACCTTC. Translated: CASSLTGDDYGYTF.

The chain has TRBV28 and TRBJ2-3; 8 nucleotides agree with TRBD2. There are 18 residues in the CDR3. J gave up 1 base and V 1 base, and 10 bases lay outside the gene matches. Germline V gene sequence: CDR1 MDHEN, CDR2 SYDVKM. The CDR3 loop reads CASSLSLAGGLGTDTQYF. Written as DNA, the CDR3 is TGTGCCAGCAGTTTATCTTTGGCGGGAGGTTTGGGCACAGATACGCAGTATTTT.

In this sample, this clonotype turned up many times. This chain links TRBV7-9 with TRBJ1-4; no clear D gene. The CDR3 consists of 11 residues. The V end was cut by 6 bases, the J end by 7 bases, with 6 bases between. Germline V CDR1 and CDR2: SEHNR, FQNEAQ (reference sequence). This CDR3 is CASSFGEKLFF. As DNA, the CDR3 is TGTGCCAGCAGTTTCGGTGAAAAACTGTTTTTT.

This clonotype turned up a few times. The chain has TRBV7-9 and TRBJ2-5; D not resolved. V dropped 6 bases and J dropped 4 bases, with 18 bases sitting between them. The CDR3 runs to 15 residues. Germline V gives CDR1 SEHNR, CDR2 FQNEAQ (reference sequence). The CDR3 bases are TGTGCCAGCAGTTTCCGGTCCCAGCGTAGAGAGACCCAGTACTTC. Translated, it gives CASSFRSQRRETQYF.

This clonotype was seen ten or more times. The chain recombines TRBV12-3 or TRBV12-4 with TRBJ2-1, with D unresolved. The CDR3 is 13 amino acids. The V and J ends lost 6 bases and 6 bases respectively, with 12 bases between them. This chain's CDR3 is CASSLGAINEQFF. The DNA for the CDR3 is TGTGCCAGCAGCCTAGGAGCCATCAATGAGCAGTTCTTC.

This sequence joins TRBV28 and TRBJ2-7, with 10 bases matching TRBD2. J was trimmed by 2 bases and V by 4 bases; bases with no gene match: 17. CDR3 length: 19 residues. Germline V gene sequence: CDR1 MDHEN, CDR2 SYDVKM. CDR3 bases: TGTGCCAGCAGTTACCCCTCGGGACTAGCGCCTCAAACCCCCTACGAGCAGTACTTC. It translates to CASSYPSGLAPQTPYEQYF. The entire variable domain, with the rest obtained from reference TRBV28 and TRBJ2-7, is as follows: DVKVTQSSRYLVKRTGEKVFLECVQDMDHENMFWYRQDPGLGLRLIYFSYDVKMKEKGDIPEGYSVSREKKERFSLILESASTNQTSMYLCASSYPSGLAPQTPYEQYFGPGTRLTVT.

This clonotype was counted many times. This chain joins TRBV20-1 and TRBJ1-2; D ambiguous. Trimming pared 0 bases from V and 7 bases from J, leaving 9 bases between. This CDR3 comprises 12 residues. CDR1 DFQATT and CDR2 SNEGSKA come from the germline V gene (reference sequence). The CDR3 sequence: CSARDLQGGYTF. CDR3 sequence (DNA): TGCAGTGCTAGAGACCTACAAGGTGGCTACACCTTC.

The chain is built from TRBV11-1 and TRBJ2-7; weak D call: TRBD2 (6 bases). V was clipped by 5 bases and J by 6 bases, with 17 bases between them. This CDR3 is built from 14 residues. The germline CDR1 and CDR2 sequences are SGHAT and FQDESV (reference sequence). The CDR3 sequence: CASSPHVGGLEQYF. CDR3 coding DNA: TGTGCCAGCAGCCCCCACGTTGGAGGGCTCGAGCAGTACTTC.

This clonotype was observed many times. The genes are TRBV5-5 and TRBJ2-1, with D uncertain. V dropped 4 bases and J dropped 8 bases, with 13 bases sitting between them. The CDR3 consists of 13 residues. Germline CDR1 SGHKS, CDR2 YYEKEE (reference sequence). DNA of the CDR3: TGTGCCAGCAGCGCATTTGCGGAGCATGAGCAGTTCTTC. Residues: CASSAFAEHEQFF.

The genes are TRBV2 and TRBJ1-1; D uncertain. This CDR3 has 11 amino acids. The germline V gene encodes CDR1 SNHLY and CDR2 FYNNEI. V was cut by 7 bases and J by 5 bases, with 8 bases left in between. CDR3 in amino acids: CASIGRTEAFF. CDR3 DNA sequence: TGTGCCAGCATAGGCCGGACTGAAGCTTTCTTT.

The table lists this clonotype with many counts. This chain uses TRBV7-9 with TRBJ2-1, with a weak D call TRBD2 (6 bases). The CDR3 totals 16 residues. CDR1 is SEHNR, CDR2 FQNEAQ, per germline (reference sequence). V was cut by 1 base and J by 2 bases, with 12 bases left in between. CDR3: CASSLVKGRTYNEQFF. In DNA form, the CDR3 reads TGTGCCAGCAGCTTAGTTAAGGGGAGGACCTACAATGAGCAGTTCTTC.

This clonotype was observed a few times. The gene calls are TRBV6-5 and TRBJ2-1; a possible D gene is TRBD1 (5 bases). This CDR3 is built from 16 residues. Germline V gives CDR1 MNHEY, CDR2 SVGAGI. The V gene lost 3 bases and the J gene lost 2 bases, with 14 bases spanning the gap. The CDR3 DNA reads as TGTGCCAGCAGTTATTCAACAGGATCTACCTACAATGAGCAGTTCTTC. It specifies CASSYSTGSTYNEQFF.